A single count supports the clone carrying this T cell receptor (beta chain). Its antigen is still unknown. A much bigger clone sits one base away, suggesting this may be a read error. In germline, CDR1 is MGHRA, CDR2 YSYEKL. The CDR3 has 15 residues. Prepared TCR beta cDNA libraries contained unique molecular identifiers. T cells numbering about 0.9 to 10 million yielded cDNA molecules that totaled roughly 500,000. TCRdb processed the PCR reads anew with MiXCR; each CDR3 protein has one entry. The sample carries about 380,000 distinct CDR3 sequences, approximately 38% recorded once. The data belong to a study of post-analysis software for immune sequencing data. Study-level information: Disease courses included relapsing-remitting, secondary progressive and progressive-relapsing multiple sclerosis.

Study-wide points: In patients, TRBV5-6, TRBV5-1 and TRBV20-1 belonged to roughly five TRBV segments found more frequently than in controls.

This sequence was found in a girl aged 5 to 17 with multiple sclerosis. Sample: blood. The rearrangement uses TRBV4-1 and TRBJ2-7; perhaps D is TRBD1 or TRBD2 (5 bases each). The J call could be wrong; TRBJ2-5 is a better fit for the DNA end. The CDR3 region has the DNA TGCGCCAGCAGCCCGTACCAACGGGACGGAGGGACCCAGTACTTC. Protein: CASSPYQRDGGTQYF.